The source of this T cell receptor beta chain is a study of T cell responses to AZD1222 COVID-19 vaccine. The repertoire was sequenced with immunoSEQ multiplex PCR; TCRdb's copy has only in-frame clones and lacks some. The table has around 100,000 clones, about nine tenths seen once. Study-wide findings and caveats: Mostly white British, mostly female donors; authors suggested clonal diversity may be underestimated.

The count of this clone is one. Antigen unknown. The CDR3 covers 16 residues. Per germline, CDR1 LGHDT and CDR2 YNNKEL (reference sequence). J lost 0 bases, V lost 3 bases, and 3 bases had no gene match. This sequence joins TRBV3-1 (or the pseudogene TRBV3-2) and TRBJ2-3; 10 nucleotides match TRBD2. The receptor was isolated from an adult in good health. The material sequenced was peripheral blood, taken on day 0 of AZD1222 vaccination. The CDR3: CASSHLAGGSTDTQYF. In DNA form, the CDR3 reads TGTGCCAGCAGCCATTTAGCGGGGGGAAGCACAGATACGCAGTATTTT.